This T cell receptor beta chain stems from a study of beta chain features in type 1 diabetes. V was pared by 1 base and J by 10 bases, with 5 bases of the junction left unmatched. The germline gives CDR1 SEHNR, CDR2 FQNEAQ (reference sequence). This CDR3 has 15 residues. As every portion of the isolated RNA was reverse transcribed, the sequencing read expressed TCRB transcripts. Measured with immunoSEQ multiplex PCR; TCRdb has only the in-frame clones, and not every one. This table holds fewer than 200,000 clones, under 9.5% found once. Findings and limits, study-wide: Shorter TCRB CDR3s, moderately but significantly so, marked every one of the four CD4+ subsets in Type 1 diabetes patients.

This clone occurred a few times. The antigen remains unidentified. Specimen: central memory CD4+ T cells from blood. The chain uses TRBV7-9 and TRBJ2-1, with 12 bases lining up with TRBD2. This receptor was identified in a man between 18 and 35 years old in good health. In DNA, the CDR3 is TGTGCCAGCAGCTTAGGACTAGCGGGAGTCGGGGAGCAGTTCTTC. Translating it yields CASSLGLAGVGEQFF.